This TCR beta chain was observed in a study of blood T cell repertoires in COVID-19. Across the whole study: Acute and convalescent COVID-19 samples came from the United States, Italy and Spain.

This clone was seen a few times. As originally analysed: Quantification of nucleated cells was approximated via reference gene primer amplification. The repertoire was sequenced with immunoSEQ multiplex PCR; TCRdb's copy has only in-frame clones and lacks some. V and J calls plus clone size are reproduced from that table; the DNA served to infer D and trimming. The repertoire has some 460,000 clones, roughly 89% of them found once; the top ten carry roughly 4.3%. The CDR3 extends over 12 amino acids. Trimming left V 2 bases short and J 16 bases short, with 14 bases between. Germline V gene sequence: CDR1 KGHDR, CDR2 SFDVKD.

The sequencing sample was made of peripheral blood. This chain links TRBV24-1 with TRBJ2-1, with D possibly being TRBD2 (7 bases). The TCR originated in a woman in her 30s with acute or convalescent COVID-19. CDR3 bases: TGTGCCACCAGTGATTACGGGGGGCGAAGATTCTTC. It codes for CATSDYGGRRFF.